This T cell receptor beta chain was observed in a study of T cell responses to AZD1222 COVID-19 vaccine. Points from the study as a whole: Repertoires were sampled only after the peak T cell response. Epitopes outside B.1.351 and B.1.1.7 mutated regions reportedly drew nearly half of spike TCRs. With dominance at 160-218 and 743-854, vaccine-associated CD4 TCRs spanned spike.

Produced via immunoSEQ multiplex PCR; TCRdb's table is partial and in-frame only. The sample lists more than 150,000 clones, approximately 94% occurring once. The CDR3 has 14 amino acids. In germline, CDR1 is ENHRY, CDR2 SYGVKD. V lost 3 bases and J 5 bases, leaving 11 bases between the germline ends. Concerning this clone itself: What it binds is not known.

It was second doses at about 4 or about 12 weeks that were pooled. The chain couples TRBV10-3 to TRBJ1-3; unclear D gene. The clonotype was recovered from an adult who received the AZD1222 COVID-19 vaccine. The specimen was peripheral blood, collected 28 days after the second AZD1222 dose. CDR3 residues: CAISDGQSRNTIYF. CDR3 coding DNA: TGTGCCATCAGTGATGGGCAGTCCAGAAACACCATATATTTT.